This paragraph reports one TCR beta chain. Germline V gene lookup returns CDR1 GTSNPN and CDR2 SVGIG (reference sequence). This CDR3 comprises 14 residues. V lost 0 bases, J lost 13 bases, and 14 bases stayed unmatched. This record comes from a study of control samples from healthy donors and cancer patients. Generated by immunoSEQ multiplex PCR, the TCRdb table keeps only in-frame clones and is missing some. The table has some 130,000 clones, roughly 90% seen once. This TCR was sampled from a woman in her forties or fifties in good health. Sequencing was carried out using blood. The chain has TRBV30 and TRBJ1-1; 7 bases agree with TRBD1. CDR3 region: CAWSVRGNRGYGFF. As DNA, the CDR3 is TGTGCCTGGAGTGTACGAGGGAACAGGGGATATGGTTTCTTT.